The 26 T cell receptor beta chains in this list originate from one sample, sequenced in a study of tumor-infiltrating lymphocytes in primary liver carcinoma. Total RNA amounting to around 530 ng was the source from which TCR beta cDNA was made with a constant-region primer. Modified slightly, ARM-PCR produced TCR beta libraries over three nested multiplex PCR rounds. Two initial PCR rounds of roughly 10 cycles each paired TRBV1-TRBV30 forward primers with a C-beta reverse primer. TCRdb re-called the multiplex PCR reads with MiXCR, one entry per CDR3 protein. Of around 22,000 distinct CDR3 sequences detected, 70% to 90% appear once; the ten largest clones hold 35%. The tissue used was unsorted bulk material of roughly 17-34 mg. RNA and DNA were co-extracted from it with the AllPrep DNA/RNA mini kit. Sample: liver tumor tissue from sampling region 2. The subset was: tumor region T2, inferior pole. The origin of the receptors is a woman aged 25-40 years with primary liver carcinoma and hepatitis B virus infection.

In regard to this clonotype: At one of its ends the junction is not consistent with the germline gene, which may arise from a read error. The gene calls are TRBV4-1 and TRBJ1-4, with 9 bases identical to TRBD1. Germline loops: CDR1 MGHRA, CDR2 YSYEKL. The CDR3 has 17 residues. Written as DNA, the CDR3 is TGTGCCAGTAGCCTAACCGGAACAGGGGGCGCCTTTGAAATACTGTTTTTT. This sequence encodes CASSLTGTGGAFEILFF.

A note on this clonotype: A read error may produce the germline difference seen at one junction end. The CDR3 loop reads CACCLTGLYF. For the CDR3, the DNA is TGTGCCTGCTGCTTAACAGGGCTGTATTTC. The V gene is TRBV7-9, the J gene TRBJ2-7; a weak D match, TRBD1 (6 bases). Germline V lookup: CDR1 SEHNR, CDR2 FQNEAQ (reference sequence). The CDR3 extends over 10 amino acids.

This sequence joins TRBV11-2 and TRBJ2-1; a weak D match, TRBD1 (6 bases). CDR3 length: 13 residues. Germline CDR1 reads SGHAT; CDR2 reads FQNNGV. CDR3 residues: CTNSLGQGFEQFF. In DNA, the CDR3 is TGTACCAACAGCTTAGGGCAGGGGTTCGAGCAGTTCTTC.

The chain recombines TRBV4-3 with TRBJ2-3; D is perhaps TRBD1 or TRBD2 (5 bases each). The CDR3 contains 17 residues. Trimming pared 4 bases from V and 11 bases from J, leaving 28 bases between. Germline CDR1 is LGHNA and CDR2 is YSLEER. The CDR3 reads CASSRLIGDPPSGRQYF. CDR3 bases: TGCGCCAGCAGCCGCCTCATAGGGGACCCCCCCTCAGGGAGGCAGTATTTT.

V gene TRBV11-2 combines with J gene TRBJ2-7; no firm D call. Germline V gene data show CDR1 as SGHAT and CDR2 as FQNNGV. The CDR3 extends over 13 amino acids. The CDR3 is CVNCLGINYEQYF. As DNA, the CDR3 is TGTGTCAACTGCTTAGGGATTAACTACGAGCAGTACTTC.

The V call is TRBV12-3 or TRBV12-4, the J call TRBJ2-3; D uncertain. This CDR3 contains 14 residues. Written as DNA, the CDR3 is TGTACCGGCAGTTCTGGTCGTAGCACAGATACGCAGTATTTT. This codes for CTGSSGRSTDTQYF.

This clonotype was observed a single time. V and J are TRBV11-2 and TRBJ2-3, with D possibly called TRBD1 or TRBD2 (7 bases each). Looked up from germline, CDR1 is SGHAT and CDR2 is FQNNGV. CDR3 size: 16 residues. The V end lost 6 bases, the J end lost 15 bases, and 31 bases lay between the germline ends. The CDR3 coding sequence is TGTGCCAGCAGTCGCAGGGGGGGTCTAAGCACAGATACACATTATTTT. Its protein is CASSRRGGLSTDTHYF.

The rearrangement uses TRBV29-1 and TRBJ2-3, with D possibly matching TRBD2 (5 bases). The CDR3 spans 16 residues. CDR1 and CDR2 (germline): SQVTM, ANQGSEA. V was clipped by 7 bases and J by 4 bases, with 24 bases between them. CDR3 protein: CSASRANGSRPDTQYF. DNA for the CDR3: TGCAGCGCCTCCCGGGCTAATGGGAGTAGACCAGATACGCAGTATTTT.

A word on this clonotype: The CDR3 carries no conserved terminal phenylalanine or tryptophan, so it likely arises from a read error. It is unclear where the CDR3 begins or ends on the DNA, so no DNA is shown, and the CDR3 is as TCRdb lists it. CDR3: CASSQYDYSGAAYERYL. The chain couples TRBV4-2 to TRBJ2-7; TRBD2 is taken as the D call from the table, unchecked against the DNA. Germline V gene lookup returns CDR1 LGHNA and CDR2 YNFKEQ. Inclusive of both ends, the CDR3 amounts to 17 amino acids.

Of note for this clonotype: Relative to the germline gene, one junction end is altered; a read error may explain this. The J gene is TRBJ1-1, the V gene TRBV6-5, with a possible D match to TRBD1 (6 bases). The CDR3 is 16 amino acids. CDR1 MNHEY and CDR2 SVGAGI come from the germline V gene. CDR3 in DNA: TGTGCCAGCAGTTACGGGGGCAGCGGAAGAGGAACTGAGGCTCCCTTT. Encoded protein: CASSYGGSGRGTEAPF.

Turning to this clonotype: At one end, the junction sequence differs from germline, possibly due to a read error. The rearrangement uses TRBV10-3 and TRBJ1-1; a possible D gene is TRBD1 (6 bases). The CDR3 has 15 amino acids. Germline V gives CDR1 ENHRY, CDR2 SYGVKD. The CDR3 bases are TGTGCTATGAGCACCGGGACAACGCTGAATACTGAAGCTTTCTTT. Translated: CAMSTGTTLNTEAFF.

Turning to this clonotype: Lacking the conserved final phenylalanine or tryptophan, this CDR3 likely reflects a read error. The chain recombines TRBV29-1 with TRBJ2-1; unclear D gene. The germline V and J ends were trimmed by 7 bases and 5 bases, with 12 bases remaining between them. Germline CDR1 SQVTM, CDR2 ANQGSEA. This CDR3 has 12 residues. The DNA for the CDR3 is TGCAGCGCCCTAAGAGACCACAATGAGCAGTTCATC. This translates into CSALRDHNEQFI.

For this clonotype: The germline gene is not matched at one end of the junction; a read error may be the cause. V usage is TRBV6-5 and J usage is TRBJ2-7; 7 bases are shared with TRBD1. Germline assignment: CDR1 MNHEY and CDR2 SVGAGI. This CDR3 has 15 residues. The CDR3 loop is CTSSYRDSSSYEQNF. The CDR3 coding sequence is TGTACCAGCAGTTACAGGGACAGCAGCTCCTACGAGCAGAACTTC.

Notes on this clonotype: It is likely a read error, because the conserved phenylalanine at the end of the CDR3 is missing. V is TRBV14 and J is TRBJ2-5; TRBD2 aligns across 13 bases. Germline values: CDR1 SGHDN, CDR2 FVKESK. This CDR3 is built from 14 residues. This CDR3 is CTNSPRGLAGPQYL. The CDR3 DNA reads as TGTACCAACAGCCCGCGGGGACTAGCGGGACCACAGTACTTA.

This chain uses TRBV5-6 with TRBJ2-2, with D uncertain. The CDR3 loop spans 15 amino acids. CDR1 is SGHDT and CDR2 is YYEEEE in the germline V gene. Deletions cut 0 bases from V and 9 bases from J, with 15 bases between. This CDR3 reads CASSLAPKVTRELFF. CDR3 in DNA: TGTGCCAGCAGCTTGGCGCCCAAAGTCACTAGGGAGCTGTTTTTT.

Comment on this clonotype: This is likely a read error, given that the CDR3 carries no conserved phenylalanine or tryptophan at its end. The chain is built from TRBV11-2 and TRBJ2-5; the D gene is possibly TRBD1 (5 bases). There are 13 residues in the CDR3. Trimming pared 7 bases from V and 4 bases from J, leaving 13 bases between. Germline V gene lookup returns CDR1 SGHAT and CDR2 FQNNGV. DNA for the CDR3: TGTGCCAGCACTCCTAGACAGATAGAGACCCAGTACTCC. Translating gives CASTPRQIETQYS.

Regarding this clonotype: Since no conserved phenylalanine or tryptophan closes the CDR3, a read error is the likely cause. The chain carries TRBV5-6 and TRBJ2-2; D call uncertain. The CDR3 loop spans 15 amino acids. Per the germline V gene, CDR1 is SGHDT and CDR2 is YYEEEE. CDR3 DNA: TGTGCCAGCAACTTGGCGCCCAGAGTCACCGAGGAGCTGTTTTCT. It translates to CASNLAPRVTEELFS.

This clonotype was seen only once. At one of its ends the junction is not consistent with the germline gene, which may arise from a read error. The chain couples TRBV10-2 to TRBJ2-5; 13 bases agree with TRBD2. CDR3 length: 21 residues. Germline V CDR1 and CDR2: WSHSY, SAAADI. DNA of the CDR3: TGCGCGAGCAGTGAGTCGGGACCCAATTCCGGACTAGCGGGAGAACATGAGACCCAGTACTTC. It codes for CASSESGPNSGLAGEHETQYF.

About this clonotype itself: One base away lies a much larger clone, so this may be a sequencing read error. This chain links TRBV12-3 or TRBV12-4 with TRBJ2-1; D possibly matches TRBD1 or TRBD2 (5 bases each). CDR3 size: 16 residues. CDR3 sequence reads: CASSFRGASTYNEQSF. The CDR3 DNA reads TGTGCCAGCAGTTTCAGAGGGGCTAGCACCTACAATGAGCAGTCCTTC.

Regarding this clonotype: The CDR3 ends on some other residue instead of the conserved phenylalanine or tryptophan, so this is likely a read error. The V gene is TRBV29-1, the J gene TRBJ1-1; D call uncertain. V gave up 5 bases and J gave up 0 bases, with 10 bases separating them. The CDR3 has 13 amino acids. Looked up from germline, CDR1 is SQVTM and CDR2 is ANQGSEA. This CDR3 reads CSVYRNLNTEAFS. The CDR3 DNA is TGCAGCGTTTATCGTAATCTGAACACTGAAGCTTTCTCT.

This chain uses TRBV6-5 with TRBJ2-5, with a weak D call TRBD1 (6 bases). The germline CDR1 and CDR2 sequences are MNHEY and SVGAGI. The CDR3 is 13 residues long. Trimming shortened V by 11 bases and J by 7 bases, and 20 bases separated the two germline ends. CDR3 in DNA: TGTGCCGGCTGTACCGACTGGGGGCTGACCCAGTACTTC. This gives the protein CAGCTDWGLTQYF.

Details on this clonotype: Relative to the germline gene, one junction end is altered; a read error may explain this. V is TRBV12-3 or TRBV12-4 and J is TRBJ2-5; the D gene is possibly TRBD2 (6 bases). The CDR3 covers 15 residues. This CDR3 reads CFSSTYPGSEETEYF. CDR3 in DNA: TGTTTTAGCAGCACCTACCCCGGGAGCGAAGAGACCGAGTACTTC.

This sequence joins TRBV28 and TRBJ2-3, with 13 bases matching TRBD2. The CDR3 totals 17 residues. Per the germline V gene, CDR1 is MDHEN and CDR2 is SYDVKM. V lost 5 bases, J lost 6 bases, and 11 bases stayed unmatched. The CDR3 reads CASSPETSGRNTDTQYF. The CDR3 bases are TGTGCCAGCAGTCCTGAGACTAGCGGGAGGAACACGGATACGCAGTATTTT.

As to this clonotype: One end of the junction fails to match germline, which may point to a read error. The chain carries TRBV4-3 and TRBJ2-2; maybe TRBD2 (6 bases). The CDR3 has 16 residues. Germline V gene lookup returns CDR1 LGHNA and CDR2 YSLEER. CDR3 DNA sequence: TGCGCCAGCAACCAAGGGGCGGGGACGCTCACCAGGGAGCTGTTTTTT. Translating gives CASNQGAGTLTRELFF.

On this clonotype itself: One end of the junction varies from germline; a read error may be responsible. The V gene is TRBV11-2, the J gene TRBJ2-5; D call uncertain. Per germline, CDR1 SGHAT and CDR2 FQNNGV. There are 13 residues in the CDR3. The CDR3 region has the DNA TGTGCCAGCAGCCCTAGACACATTGAGACCCAGTGCTTC. Translated, it gives CASSPRHIETQCF.

As concerns this clonotype: The germline gene is not matched at one end of the junction; a read error may be the cause. The chain uses TRBV6-5 and TRBJ2-2; TRBD1 agrees at 8 bases. CDR1 and CDR2 from the germline V gene are MNHEY and SVGAGI. This CDR3 comprises 15 residues. In DNA form, the CDR3 reads TGCGCCTGCGGTCCGCGGACAGGGTTCACCGGGGAGCTGTTTTTT. Protein sequence: CACGPRTGFTGELFF.